This T cell receptor beta chain is drawn from a study of T-cell reconstitution after alpha-beta-depleted transplantation in children. The library targeted TCRbeta and was prepared with unique molecular identifiers. TCRdb independently ran MiXCR on the PCR reads; one entry per CDR3 protein. The repertoire holds hundreds of thousands of distinct CDR3 sequences, about an eighth seen once, with around 6.1% in the top ten. The sample holds a few counts of this clonotype. The TCR sequence derives from a human donor who donated a stem cell graft to a child with combined immunodeficiency. Here the sequenced sample was PBMCs from the stem cell graft donor, taken from the stem cell graft.

CDR3: CASSEYGWGETNEKLFF. CDR3 nucleotide sequence: TGTGCCAGCAGTGAATATGGATGGGGGGAGACTAATGAAAAACTGTTTTTT. This chain links TRBV25-1 with TRBJ1-4, with a tentative D call TRBD1 (5 bases). Germline V gives CDR1 MGHDK, CDR2 SYGVNS. V was pared by 0 bases and J by 2 bases, with 13 bases between. This CDR3 is built from 17 residues.